These 8 T cell receptor beta chains originate from one sample sequenced in a study of cytomegalovirus exposure and HLA in healthy donors. Libraries were prepared by immunoSEQ multiplex PCR; TCRdb keeps only in-frame clonotypes and omits some of them. The sample includes roughly 75,000 clones, about 85% of them seen just once. The sequencing input was PBMCs. These receptors originate from a man aged 25 to 40 in good health and CMV-seronegative.

This chain joins TRBV1 and TRBJ1-5; the table calls TRBD1, which could not be checked here. TRBV1 is listed as a pseudogene. The CDR3 is made up of 18 amino acids. The CDR3 DNA sequence: TGCACCAGCAGCCCTCGAAAGGTAATAGGGGGCGAGGATCAGCCCCAGCATTTT. Protein sequence: CTSSPRKVIGGEDQPQHF.

The chain links TRBV6-1 to TRBJ1-5; TRBD1 aligns across 9 bases. After removal of 1 base from V and 10 bases from J, the junction contained 5 bases not matched to a gene. The CDR3 sequence is 14 residues long. Germline CDR1 and CDR2: MNHNS and SASEGT. The CDR3 protein is CASSEGTGEGPQHF. CDR3 sequence (DNA): TGTGCCAGCAGTGAAGGGACAGGGGAAGGTCCCCAGCATTTT.

The chain is built from TRBV16 and TRBJ1-1, with D perhaps TRBD1 (6 bases). In germline, CDR1 is KGHSY, CDR2 FQNENV. CDR3 length: 14 residues. Trimming cost V 4 bases and J 2 bases, with 11 bases left between them. The CDR3 region has the DNA TGTGCCAGCAGCCTCACAGGGACAAACACTGAAGCTTTCTTT. Translation: CASSLTGTNTEAFF. The entire variable domain, with the rest obtained from reference TRBV16 and TRBJ1-1, is as follows: GEEVAQTPKHLVRGEGQKAKLYCAPIKGHSYVFWYQQVLKNEFKFLISFQNENVFDETGMPKERFSAKCLPNSPCSLEIQATKLEDSAVYFCASSLTGTNTEAFFGQGTRLTVV.

This sequence joins TRBV11-3 and TRBJ2-1; a weak D match, TRBD2 (5 bases). Germline V lookup: CDR1 SGHNT, CDR2 YENEEA. The CDR3 is 15 residues long. The ends were cut back, 1 base at V and 8 bases at J, with 15 bases in the middle. The chain's CDR3 is CASSLGGLGSDEQFF. The DNA of the CDR3 is TGTGCCAGCAGCTTAGGGGGTTTGGGTAGCGATGAGCAGTTCTTC.

The V and J genes are TRBV4-1 and TRBJ1-4, with 9 bases matching TRBD1. V shed 4 bases, J shed 5 bases, and the junction held 8 bases outside the gene matches. The CDR3 covers 16 residues. CDR1 and CDR2 (germline): MGHRA, YSYEKL. CDR3 sequence reads: CASSPLNRGLNEKLFF. CDR3 nucleotides: TGCGCCAGCAGCCCTCTGAACAGGGGGCTAAATGAAAAACTGTTTTTT.

This clone has only one observation. V usage is TRBV5-8 and J usage is TRBJ1-2; 7 bases line up with TRBD1. Germline loops: CDR1 SGHTS, CDR2 YDEGEE. The CDR3 has 15 amino acids. V lost 4 bases, J lost 4 bases, and 10 bases stayed unmatched. The CDR3 DNA is TGTGCCAGCAGCCGCCTCTCACAGGGGACCTATGGCTACACCTTC. Protein: CASSRLSQGTYGYTF. Together with reference TRBV5-8 and TRBJ1-2, the CDR3 gives the full variable domain: EAGVTQSPTHLIKTRGQQATLRCSPISGHTSVYWYQQALGLGLQFLLWYDEGEERNRGNFPPRFSGRQFPNYSSELNVNALELEDSALYLCASSRLSQGTYGYTFGSGTRLTVV.

The J gene is TRBJ1-6, the V gene TRBV2; 9 bases are shared with TRBD1. The CDR3 is 13 residues long. Unmatched junction bases numbered 6, after V lost 8 bases and J lost 10 bases. Germline CDR1 and CDR2: SNHLY and FYNNEI. In DNA, the CDR3 is TGTGCCAGCCGGGGGACAGGGAACTCACCCCTCCACTTT. It is translated as CASRGTGNSPLHF.

V and J are TRBV27 and TRBJ2-7, with 9 bases fitting TRBD1. V shed 7 bases, J shed 1 base, and the junction held 5 bases outside the gene matches. CDR1 is MNHEY, CDR2 SMNVEV, per germline (reference sequence). This CDR3 is built from 14 residues. In DNA form, the CDR3 reads TGTGCCAGCAAAAAGGGACAGGGATCCTACGAGCAGTACGTC. It specifies CASKKGQGSYEQYV.